This entry lists 8 T cell receptor beta chains sequenced from one sample in a study of blood T cells in healthy people across ages. It was with a sample-barcoded 5' primer and a J-beta primer mix that a second PCR of roughly 7 to 12 cycles was run. TCRdb independently ran MiXCR on the 5' RACE reads; one entry per CDR3 protein. The repertoire holds about 1 million distinct CDR3 sequences, with 40% to 55% as singletons. Sequencing was done on a sample of blood. The receptors here all came from a woman between 55 and 75 years old in good health.

The chain uses TRBV7-8 and TRBJ1-4; TRBD1 matches at 10 bases. Germline V gene lookup returns CDR1 SGHVS and CDR2 FQNEAQ. With 1 base clipped from V and 0 bases from J, the junction kept 2 bases outside the gene matches. The CDR3 sequence is 17 residues long. The CDR3 sequence: CASSLVGTGATNEKLFF. As DNA, the CDR3 is TGTGCCAGCAGCTTAGTTGGGACAGGGGCAACTAATGAAAAACTGTTTTTT.

This clonotype was counted once. The gene calls are TRBV14 and TRBJ2-1, with a tentative D call TRBD1 (5 bases). Per the germline V gene, CDR1 is SGHDN and CDR2 is FVKESK. This CDR3 has 13 amino acids. Trimming took off 0 bases at V and 10 bases at J, with 10 bases between the two ends. The CDR3 loop reads CASSQDISGEQFF. The CDR3 region has the DNA TGTGCCAGCAGCCAAGACATCTCAGGGGAGCAGTTCTTC.

V and J are TRBV20-1 and TRBJ2-3, with TRBD2 matching 11 bases. Per the germline V gene, CDR1 is DFQATT and CDR2 is SNEGSKA (reference sequence). This CDR3 comprises 14 residues. The V segment lost 3 bases and the J segment 6 bases; nucleotides outside the gene matches: 5. CDR3 protein: CSARPGLAGDTQYF. DNA for the CDR3: TGCAGTGCTAGGCCCGGACTAGCGGGTGATACGCAGTATTTT.

Here the CDR3 reads CASSPGVGLAFYEQYF. The CDR3 DNA is TGTGCCAGCAGCCCAGGTGTGGGACTAGCGTTCTATGAGCAGTACTTC. The chain couples TRBV13 to TRBJ2-4, with TRBD2 matching over 10 bases. The CDR3 length is 16 residues. CDR1 and CDR2 from the germline V gene are PRHDT and FYEKMQ (reference sequence). V dropped 5 bases and J dropped 13; count of bases not matched to a gene: 17.

The chain employs TRBV27 and TRBJ2-1; unclear D gene. Germline assignment: CDR1 MNHEY and CDR2 SMNVEV (reference sequence). CDR3 size: 15 residues. Trimming took 2 bases from V and 5 from J, leaving 13 bases between them. CDR3 residues: CASSLLQAAHNEQFF. The DNA of the CDR3 is TGTGCCAGCAGTTTACTCCAAGCAGCCCACAATGAGCAGTTCTTC.

V usage is TRBV20-1 and J usage is TRBJ1-5, with 8 bases identical to TRBD1. This CDR3 is 14 amino acids long. V gave up 3 bases and J gave up 2 bases; unmatched junction bases: 3. Per germline, CDR1 DFQATT and CDR2 SNEGSKA (reference sequence). The CDR3 region is CSAREGQGNQPQHF. CDR3 sequence (DNA): TGCAGTGCTAGGGAGGGACAGGGCAATCAGCCCCAGCATTTT.

In the case of this clonotype: At one boundary the junction diverges from the germline segment, which might be a read error. The chain links TRBV7-8 to TRBJ2-1; a possible D gene is TRBD2 (6 bases). Per germline, CDR1 SGHVS and CDR2 FQNEAQ. This CDR3 spans 16 amino acids. The CDR3 is CASSARRLARYNEQLF. CDR3 coding DNA: TGTGCCAGCAGCGCCCGCCGGCTAGCGAGATACAATGAGCAGCTCTTC.

The table lists this clonotype with a few counts. Here the CDR3 reads CATSDRTSVYNEQFF. Written as DNA, the CDR3 is TGTGCCACCAGTGACCGGACTAGCGTCTACAATGAGCAGTTCTTC. The V call is TRBV24-1, the J call TRBJ2-1, with 9 positions matching TRBD2. Germline V gene lookup returns CDR1 KGHDR and CDR2 SFDVKD. There are 15 residues in the CDR3. V trimming: 4 bases; J trimming: 3 bases; junction bases outside the gene matches: 3.